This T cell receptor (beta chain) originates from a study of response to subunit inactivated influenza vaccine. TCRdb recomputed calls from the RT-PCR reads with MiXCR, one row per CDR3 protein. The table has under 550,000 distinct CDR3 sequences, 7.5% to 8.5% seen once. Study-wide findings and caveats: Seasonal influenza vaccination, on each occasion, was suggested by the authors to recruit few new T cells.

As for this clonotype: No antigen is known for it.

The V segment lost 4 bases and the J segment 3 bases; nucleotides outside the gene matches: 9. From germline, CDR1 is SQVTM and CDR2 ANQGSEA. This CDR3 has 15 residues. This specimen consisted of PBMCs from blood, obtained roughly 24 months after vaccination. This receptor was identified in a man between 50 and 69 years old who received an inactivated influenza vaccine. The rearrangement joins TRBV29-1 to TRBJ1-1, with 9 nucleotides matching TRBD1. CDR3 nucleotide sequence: TGCAGCGTTGTTGGGGACAGGGCCCCTGACACTGAAGCTTTCTTT. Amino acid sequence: CSVVGDRAPDTEAFF.